This TCR beta chain derives from a study of shared clonotypes between healthy human individuals. For the study at large: Donors, aged 18 to 49, were a couple of women and three men.

This table comes from immunoSEQ multiplex PCR, and its TCRdb copy is limited to in-frame clones, with some not included. Of roughly 1,100,000 clones in the sample, about 76% are singletons; the top ten hold 1.2% to 1.5%. The CDR3 sequence is 15 residues long. Germline values: CDR1 MNHNS, CDR2 SASEGT. Trimming removed 2 bases at V and 1 base at J, with 11 bases between. With regard to this clone: Its specificity is unknown.

General observations from the study: The naive CD4 repertoires of several donors were compared, and around 5% of clonotypes were shared.

The TCR comes from a man aged 18-30 years in good health. The chain couples TRBV6-1 to TRBJ1-1; D unclear. The sequencing sample was made of memory CD4+ T cells sorted from blood. Subset denoted: CD45RA-negative fraction. CDR3 amino acids: CASSEWRSANTEAFF. The CDR3, as DNA: TGTGCCAGCAGTGAATGGCGTAGCGCGAACACTGAAGCTTTCTTT.